The 16 T cell receptor beta chains given below trace back to one sample, sequenced in a study of blood T cell repertoires in COVID-19. Produced via immunoSEQ multiplex PCR; TCRdb's table is partial and in-frame only. The sample contains roughly 140,000 clones, around nine tenths of which appear only once. Sequenced material: peripheral blood. Source of these receptors: a man aged 45 to 65 with active or convalescent COVID-19.

The chain carries TRBV24-1 and TRBJ2-7, with a tentative D call TRBD1 (5 bases). The CDR3 contains 13 residues. The germline V and J ends were trimmed by 2 bases and 4 bases, with 8 bases remaining between them. CDR1 and CDR2 from the germline V gene are KGHDR and SFDVKD. DNA for the CDR3: TGTGCCACCAGTGATTCCAGGGTATACGAGCAGTACTTC. Encoded protein: CATSDSRVYEQYF.

J is TRBJ2-5 and V is TRBV6-5, with a possible D match to TRBD1 (5 bases). CDR1 is MNHEY, CDR2 SVGAGI, per germline. The CDR3 is 15 residues long. Between the trimmed V and J ends, which lost 0 bases and 0 bases, there was a span of 8 bases. CDR3 region: CASSYSGRNQETQYF. The CDR3 coding sequence is TGTGCCAGCAGTTACTCGGGGCGCAACCAAGAGACCCAGTACTTC.

CDR3 sequence: CASSVDSSSYEQYF. The CDR3, as DNA: TGTGCCAGCAGCGTAGACAGTTCAAGCTACGAGCAGTACTTC. The J gene is TRBJ2-7, the V gene TRBV9; the D is unclear. Trimming removed 0 bases at V and 3 bases at J, with 10 bases between. The CDR3 runs 14 residues. CDR1 and CDR2 from the germline V gene are SGDLS and YYNGEE. Full variable domain (outside the CDR3, taken from reference TRBV9 and TRBJ2-7): DSGVTQTPKHLITATGQRVTLRCSPRSGDLSVYWYQQSLDQGLQFLIQYYNGEERAKGNILERFSAQQFPDLHSELNLSSLELGDSALYFCASSVDSSSYEQYFGPGTRLTVT.

CDR3 region: CATSGTPFYEQYF. In DNA, the CDR3 is TGTGCCACCAGCGGGACACCATTCTACGAGCAGTACTTC. This chain uses TRBV24-1 with TRBJ2-7, with D maybe TRBD1 (6 bases). This CDR3 has 13 amino acids. Germline V gene data show CDR1 as KGHDR and CDR2 as SFDVKD. The V end was cut by 7 bases, the J end by 3 bases, with 12 bases between.

This clone showed up just a few times. The V call is TRBV6-2 or TRBV6-3, the J call TRBJ2-7, with 12 positions matching TRBD2. Germline V lookup: CDR1 MNHEY, CDR2 SVGEGT. The CDR3 sequence is 17 residues long. J was trimmed by 5 bases and V by 0 bases; bases with no gene match: 8. The CDR3 loop reads CASSYSTRASGRDEQYF. The CDR3 coding sequence is TGTGCCAGCAGTTACTCGACCAGGGCTAGCGGGAGGGACGAGCAGTACTTC.

This clone was counted between two and nine times. V usage is TRBV29-1 and J usage is TRBJ1-1; D call uncertain. Germline assignment: CDR1 SQVTM and CDR2 ANQGSEA. CDR3 size: 11 residues. V lost 6 bases and J lost 6, with 11 bases in between. The CDR3 region is CSVDSRAEAFF. The DNA for the CDR3 is TGCAGCGTCGATTCTCGGGCTGAAGCTTTCTTT.

The chain couples TRBV5-1 to TRBJ1-4; a weak D match, TRBD1 (6 bases). Between the trimmed V and J ends, which lost 1 base and 2 bases, there was a span of 9 bases. The CDR3 has 15 amino acids. From germline, CDR1 is SGHRS and CDR2 YFSETQ. CDR3 sequence reads: CASSLLQGTNEKLFF. Written as DNA, the CDR3 is TGCGCCAGCAGCTTGCTGCAGGGGACTAATGAAAAACTGTTTTTT. The full variable domain, its missing parts supplied by reference TRBV5-1 and TRBJ1-4, is KAGVTQTPRYLIKTRGQQVTLSCSPISGHRSVSWYQQTPGQGLQFLFEYFSETQRNKGNFPGRFSGRQFSNSRSEMNVSTLELGDSALYLCASSLLQGTNEKLFFGSGTQLSVL.

V gene TRBV11-2 combines with J gene TRBJ1-1; a weak D match, TRBD1 (6 bases). Trimming shortened V by 4 bases and J by 0 bases, and 12 bases separated the two germline ends. The CDR3 is 15 residues long. CDR1 and CDR2 from the germline V gene are SGHAT and FQNNGV. The CDR3: CASSYRTGMNTEAFF. The CDR3 bases are TGTGCCAGCAGCTACCGAACAGGGATGAACACTGAAGCTTTCTTT.

V usage is TRBV3-1 (or the pseudogene TRBV3-2) and J usage is TRBJ2-7; 8 bases line up with TRBD2. CDR1 is LGHDT, CDR2 YNNKEL, per germline (reference sequence). CDR3 length: 14 amino acids. The V segment lost 4 bases and the J segment 2 bases; nucleotides outside the gene matches: 4. The CDR3 spells CASSRSGATYEQYF. CDR3 DNA sequence: TGTGCCAGCAGCCGTAGCGGGGCCACCTACGAGCAGTACTTC.

The chain's CDR3 is CASSRGGVGEKLFF. CDR3 nucleotide sequence: TGTGCCAGCAGCCGAGGGGGCGTAGGAGAAAAACTGTTTTTT. The gene calls are TRBV5-4 and TRBJ1-4, with 7 bases lining up with TRBD1. V lost 4 bases to trimming and J lost 8 bases; unmatched junction nucleotides: 8. The germline gives CDR1 SGHNT, CDR2 YYREEE (reference sequence). There are 14 residues in the CDR3.

This clone was seen once. The V gene is TRBV7-9, the J gene TRBJ1-1, with 7 bases fitting TRBD1. Germline CDR1 SEHNR, CDR2 FQNEAQ (reference sequence). Trimming at V came to 5 bases and at J to 7 bases, leaving 7 bases not matched to a gene. This CDR3 is 13 amino acids long. The CDR3 DNA sequence: TGTGCCAGCAGCGACGGGACAGACCTTGAAGCTTTCTTT. Its protein product is CASSDGTDLEAFF.

V usage is TRBV19 and J usage is TRBJ2-5, with 12 bases aligning to TRBD1. Trimming cost V 10 bases and J 5 bases; bases outside gene matches: 11. This CDR3 region has 15 residues. The V gene's germline CDR1 is LNHDA and CDR2 SQIVND (reference sequence). Written as DNA, the CDR3 is TGTGCCACCTCAAACCGGGACAGGGGGCGTGAGACCCAGTACTTC. Translated: CATSNRDRGRETQYF.

The chain couples TRBV28 to TRBJ2-7, with D possibly matching TRBD1 (6 bases). V lost 6 bases and J lost 7, with 28 bases in between. Per germline, CDR1 MDHEN and CDR2 SYDVKM. This CDR3 comprises 17 residues. CDR3 DNA: TGTGCCAGCAGCCCCGAAGAAGCCGGGACACGCCCCAGGGAGCAGTACTTC. It is translated as CASSPEEAGTRPREQYF.

The chain joins TRBV19 to TRBJ1-2, with 11 positions matching TRBD1. V lost 8 bases and J lost 4; bases outside the gene matches: 12. Germline CDR1 is LNHDA and CDR2 is SQIVND (reference sequence). The CDR3 length is 16 residues. The CDR3 loop is CASLPDRGRRGYGYTF. The CDR3 DNA reads as TGTGCCAGTCTCCCGGACAGGGGGCGCCGGGGCTATGGCTACACCTTC.

This clone was detected only a few times. V usage is TRBV28 and J usage is TRBJ1-2; possibly TRBD1 for D (6 bases). Trimming took 6 bases from V and 5 from J, leaving 16 bases between them. Looked up from germline, CDR1 is MDHEN and CDR2 is SYDVKM. The CDR3 has 14 residues. CDR3 sequence reads: CASRGDIDLYGYTF. The CDR3 DNA reads as TGTGCCAGCAGGGGGGACATCGATCTTTATGGCTACACCTTC.

V is TRBV2 and J is TRBJ1-1; D unresolved. The CDR3 has 13 residues. Germline V lookup: CDR1 SNHLY, CDR2 FYNNEI. Trimming pared 11 bases from V and 7 bases from J, leaving 20 bases between. CDR3 loop: CASSGDLGNEAFF. In nucleotides, the CDR3 is TGTGCCTCATCCGGGGATCTTGGTAATGAAGCTTTCTTT.